The clone carrying this T cell receptor beta chain was counted between two and nine times. This specimen comes from a study of blood T cell repertoires in COVID-19. Study overall: Both acute and convalescent COVID-19 samples were obtained from the United States, Italy and Spain. The analysed material was cDNA or gDNA that came from T cells, B-cell-depleted T cells, or PBMCs.

Germline V lookup: CDR1 SNHLY, CDR2 FYNNEI. This CDR3 is 17 amino acids long. V lost 4 bases and J lost 6; bases outside the gene matches: 10. As processed by the authors: Estimation of nucleated cell counts relied on the amplification of reference gene primers. Clones were sequenced by immunoSEQ multiplex PCR, and TCRdb holds only the in-frame ones, with some missing. That table gives V, J and clone size, and the DNA gave D and trimming. The sample contains about 250,000 clones, about nine tenths of which appear only once. This receptor was identified in a woman aged 40 to 50 who had recovered from COVID-19. The chain is built from TRBV2 and TRBJ2-2, with TRBD1 matching over 11 bases. Sequences were obtained from peripheral blood. CDR3 sequence (DNA): TGTGCCAGCAGTGGGCCTACCGGACAGGGGGCGTCCGGGGAGCTGTTTTTT. Translation: CASSGPTGQGASGELFF.